The source of this T cell receptor (beta chain) is a study of post-analysis software for immune sequencing data. The study's findings and limits: The five TRBV segments detected at higher frequency in patients than in controls included TRBV5-6, TRBV5-1 and TRBV20-1. Versus controls, multiple sclerosis patients showed significantly lower diversity (normalized Chao1). Same-batch preparations were strongly co-clustered by F measure.

This clonotype was observed a handful of times. Its antigen remains unknown. The CDR3 consists of 16 residues. Per germline, CDR1 DFQATT and CDR2 SNEGSKA (reference sequence). Trimming pared 0 bases from V and 4 bases from J, leaving 18 bases between. Unique molecular identifiers had been added to the TCR beta cDNA libraries. TCRdb re-derived calls from the PCR reads in MiXCR, one entry per CDR3 protein. The table has roughly 400,000 distinct CDR3 sequences, 30% to 40% seen once. The sample comprised blood. This clonotype originated in a girl aged 2-10 years with multiple sclerosis. The chain recombines TRBV20-1 with TRBJ2-5; the D gene is possibly TRBD2 (6 bases). The CDR3 is CSARDLRPGVGETQYF. For the CDR3, the DNA is TGCAGTGCTAGAGATTTAAGGCCGGGGGTAGGAGAGACCCAGTACTTC.